This is a list of T cell receptor beta chains from one sample in a study of blood T cell repertoires in COVID-19. Sequenced by immunoSEQ multiplex PCR; TCRdb stores in-frame clones only, minus some. The data contain roughly 70,000 clones, around 92% of them singletons. Sequencing input: peripheral blood. Receptors originate from a human donor with active COVID-19. The donor label of this sample is uncertain. CDR3s include the opening cysteine and the closing phenylalanine or tryptophan. Fields, in order: V gene, J gene, D gene, clone size, CDR3 DNA, CDR3 protein. D genes are given only for firm matches. Expanded clones are given a class, and other clones once, few, many or no size at all.

TRBV5-1,TRBJ2-1,TRBD2,NA,TGCGCCAGCAACCCTGCGGGGACAGCGGGAGGGCCTGTCACCCACAATGAGCAGTTCTTC,CASNPAGTAGGPVTHNEQFF
TRBV11-2,TRBJ1-1,TRBD1,NA,TGTGCCAGCAGCCGCGACAGGGGGAACACTGAAGCTTTCTTT,CASSRDRGNTEAFF
TRBV6-2/TRBV6-3,TRBJ2-5,TRBD1,NA,TGTGCCAGCAGTCCGATGGACAGGGCCCGTGGGGAGACCCAGTACTTC,CASSPMDRARGETQYF
TRBV11-2,TRBJ2-5,NA,once,TGTGCCAGCAGCTTAGAGGGCGGGAAGTTAGAGACCCAGTACTTC,CASSLEGGKLETQYF
TRBV5-5,TRBJ2-7,NA,NA,TGTGCCAGCAGCTTGGCCTCGGGATCCTACGAGCAGTACTTC,CASSLASGSYEQYF
TRBV27,TRBJ2-7,NA,NA,TGTGCCAGCAGTCCCACGCTAGCGTCAACCTACGAGCAGTACTTC,CASSPTLASTYEQYF
TRBV7-3,TRBJ2-1,TRBD1,NA,TGTGCCAGCAGTCGGGACAGGAAAGACAATGAGCAGTTCTTC,CASSRDRKDNEQFF
TRBV28,TRBJ2-2,TRBD1,NA,TGTGCCAGCTCGACAGGGAACCCCGGGGAGCTGTTTTTT,CASSTGNPGELFF
TRBV7-9,TRBJ1-5,TRBD1,NA,TGTGCCAGCAGCGCGGGACAGGACTTCAATCAGCCCCAGCATTTT,CASSAGQDFNQPQHF
TRBV10-2,TRBJ2-2,TRBD2,NA,TGCGCCAGCAGTCTGCGCGGGAGGAACACCGGGGAGCTGTTTTTT,CASSLRGRNTGELFF
TRBV2,TRBJ1-3,NA,NA,TGTGCCAGCAGTGGGTCGGGACATGGAAACACCATATATTTT,CASSGSGHGNTIYF
TRBV9,TRBJ2-1,TRBD2,NA,TGTGCCAGCAGCGTAGAGGGGGCGGGAGGGCCCAATGAGCAGTTCTTC,CASSVEGAGGPNEQFF
TRBV28,TRBJ2-2,NA,NA,TGTGCCAGCAGTGGCCGCCGGAGACTAGCCGGGGAGCTGTTTTTT,CASSGRRRLAGELFF
TRBV6-2/TRBV6-3,TRBJ1-5,NA,NA,TGTGCCAGCAGTTCTGGACAGCATGCCACCCTTAGCAATCAGCCCCAGCATTTT,CASSSGQHATLSNQPQHF
TRBV28,TRBJ2-2,NA,NA,TGTGCCAGCTCAACTACTCCGGTTAACACCGGGGAGCTGTTTTTT,CASSTTPVNTGELFF
TRBV7-2,TRBJ2-1,NA,NA,TGTGCCAGCAGCTTAGTTCTCAGAGGCCACAATGAGCAGTTCTTC,CASSLVLRGHNEQFF
TRBV15,TRBJ1-1,TRBD1,NA,TGTGCCACCAGCAGAGATGCGGACAGGGGCACTGAAGCTTTCTTT,CATSRDADRGTEAFF
TRBV28,TRBJ1-1,NA,NA,TGTGCCAGCAGACGGGACACCGGTTGGGACACTGAAGCTTTCTTT,CASRRDTGWDTEAFF
TRBV24-1,TRBJ2-1,TRBD1,NA,TGTGCCACCAGCGAGGGGGCGGGTAATGAGCAGTTCTTC,CATSEGAGNEQFF
TRBV6-5,TRBJ2-2,TRBD1,NA,TGTGCCAGCAGCTCAGGGACAGTTAACACCGGGGAGCTGTTTTTT,CASSSGTVNTGELFF
TRBV4-2,TRBJ2-1,NA,NA,TGTGCCAGCAGCCAAGATCGCGGGGATCCCAATGAGCAGTTCTTC,CASSQDRGDPNEQFF
TRBV11-2,TRBJ1-1,TRBD1,NA,TGTGCCAGTAAACCGGGACAGGCCCTGAACACTGAAGCTTTCTTT,CASKPGQALNTEAFF
TRBV6-5,TRBJ2-7,NA,NA,TGTGCCAGCACAGCTAGCTCCTACGAGCAGTACTTC,CASTASSYEQYF
TRBV4-3,TRBJ1-5,TRBD1,NA,TGCGCCAGCAGCCCCGGGACAGCGAATCAGCCCCAGCATTTT,CASSPGTANQPQHF
TRBV7-2,TRBJ2-4,NA,NA,TGTGCCAGCAGGCGGAGCCCTCGGGACATTCAGTACTTC,CASRRSPRDIQYF
TRBV5-3,TRBJ1-1,TRBD1,NA,TGTGCCAGAAGTTCGGACAGGGGGCGCACTGAAGCTTTCTTT,CARSSDRGRTEAFF
TRBV6-2/TRBV6-3,TRBJ2-1,TRBD1,NA,TGTGCCAGCAGTTACGGGACAGCGACAAATGAGCAGTTCTTC,CASSYGTATNEQFF
TRBV18,TRBJ2-3,TRBD2,NA,TGTGCCAGCTCACCACTACTAGCGGACACAGATACGCAGTATTTT,CASSPLLADTDTQYF
TRBV7-2,TRBJ2-7,TRBD1,NA,TGTGCCAGCAGCTTAGACCCGGGACAGGGTGCCGAGCAGTACTTC,CASSLDPGQGAEQYF
TRBV19,TRBJ2-6,TRBD1,NA,TGTGCCAGTAACGGGTGGGACAGTGGCTCTGGGGCCAACGTCCTGACTTTC,CASNGWDSGSGANVLTF
TRBV28,TRBJ2-4,TRBD1,NA,TGTGCCAGCAGTTTTGGACAGGGGGCGGTCATTCAGTACTTC,CASSFGQGAVIQYF
TRBV7-9,TRBJ1-2,NA,NA,TGTGCCACCATCGTGGGGGCACCCTATGGCTACACCTTC,CATIVGAPYGYTF
TRBV7-9,TRBJ1-1,TRBD1,few,TGTGCCAGCAGCCACGGGACAGGGGTTACGGACACTGAAGCTTTCTTT,CASSHGTGVTDTEAFF
TRBV11-2,TRBJ1-5,TRBD1,NA,TGTGCCAGCAGCTTTCAGGGGGGCGGCAATCAGCCCCAGCATTTT,CASSFQGGGNQPQHF
TRBV6-4,TRBJ2-1,NA,NA,TGTGCCAGCAGTGCTCGGTTAGGGAGCATCAATGAGCAGTTCTTC,CASSARLGSINEQFF
TRBV5-1,TRBJ2-7,TRBD1,NA,TGCGCCAGCAGAGCCGAGCAGGGGGCGTACTACGAGCAGTACTTC,CASRAEQGAYYEQYF
TRBV19,TRBJ1-2,NA,NA,TGTGCCAGTACTGACCAGACAGTCTATGGCTACACCTTC,CASTDQTVYGYTF
TRBV2,TRBJ2-5,TRBD1,NA,TGTGCCAGCAGCTGGGACAGGGAGGAGACCCAGTACTTC,CASSWDREETQYF
TRBV4-3,TRBJ2-7,TRBD1,NA,TGCGCCAGCAGCCAAGACCTTGGACAGGTGGGTCTCGAGCAGTACTTC,CASSQDLGQVGLEQYF
TRBV28,TRBJ2-6,NA,NA,TGTGCCAGCCTTTCCGGGGCCAACGTCCTGACTTTC,CASLSGANVLTF
TRBV11-2,TRBJ1-1,TRBD1,NA,TGTGCCAGCAGTCGACAGGGAGACACTGAAGCTTTCTTT,CASSRQGDTEAFF
TRBV2,TRBJ1-4,NA,NA,TGTGCCAGCAGTGAAGACCAGGGCGAGAAAAAACTGTTTTTT,CASSEDQGEKKLFF
TRBV19,TRBJ2-3,NA,NA,TGTGCCAGTAGCCCGACAGCTAGCACAGATACGCAGTATTTT,CASSPTASTDTQYF
TRBV24-1,TRBJ2-2,TRBD1,NA,TGTGCCACCAGTCGGACAGGCTTCAAGACCGGGGAGCTGTTTTTT,CATSRTGFKTGELFF
TRBV5-1,TRBJ2-2,TRBD2,NA,TGCGCCAGCAAGCTAGCGGGAGAAAACGGGGAGCTGTTTTTT,CASKLAGENGELFF
TRBV6-2/TRBV6-3,TRBJ1-5,TRBD1,NA,TGTGCCAGCAGTTACTCTGCAGGGGGTAGCCGTCAGCCCCAGCATTTT,CASSYSAGGSRQPQHF
TRBV5-8,TRBJ2-2,NA,NA,TGTGCCAGCAGCTTCCAGGGGAACACCGGGGAGCTGTTTTTT,CASSFQGNTGELFF
TRBV27,TRBJ2-7,TRBD1,NA,TGTGCCAGCAGTGAGACAGGGGGCTTAAACGAGCAGTACTTC,CASSETGGLNEQYF
TRBV30,TRBJ1-2,TRBD1,NA,TGTGCCTGGAGTGGACAGGGGAGAGCCTATGGCTACACCTTC,CAWSGQGRAYGYTF
TRBV7-2,TRBJ1-1,TRBD1,NA,TGTGCCAGCAGCTTAGCGCCCGACTACAGGGGACAAGGAGCTTTCTTT,CASSLAPDYRGQGAFF
TRBV6-2/TRBV6-3,TRBJ1-1,TRBD1,NA,TGTGCCAGCAGTTACACGGACAGGCTTGAAGCTTTCTTT,CASSYTDRLEAFF
TRBV19,TRBJ2-7,TRBD1,NA,TGTGCCAGTTCCGGGACAGGAACCTACGAGCAGTACTTC,CASSGTGTYEQYF
TRBV4-1,TRBJ1-1,NA,NA,TGCGCCAGCAGCCAACCACGGTTAAGGGGGTGGACTGAAGCTTTCTTT,CASSQPRLRGWTEAFF